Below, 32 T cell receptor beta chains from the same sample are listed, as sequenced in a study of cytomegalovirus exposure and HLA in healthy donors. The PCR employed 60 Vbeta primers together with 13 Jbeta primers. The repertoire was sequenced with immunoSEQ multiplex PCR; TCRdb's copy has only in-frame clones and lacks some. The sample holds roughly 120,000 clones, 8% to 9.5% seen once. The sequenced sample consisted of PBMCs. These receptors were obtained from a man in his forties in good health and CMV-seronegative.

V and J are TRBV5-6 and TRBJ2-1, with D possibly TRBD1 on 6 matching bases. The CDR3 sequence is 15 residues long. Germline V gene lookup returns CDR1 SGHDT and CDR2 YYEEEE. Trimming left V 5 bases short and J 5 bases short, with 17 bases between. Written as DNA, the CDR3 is TGTGCCAGCAGACCACAGGGAAGTGGGAACAATGAGCAGTTCTTC. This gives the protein CASRPQGSGNNEQFF.

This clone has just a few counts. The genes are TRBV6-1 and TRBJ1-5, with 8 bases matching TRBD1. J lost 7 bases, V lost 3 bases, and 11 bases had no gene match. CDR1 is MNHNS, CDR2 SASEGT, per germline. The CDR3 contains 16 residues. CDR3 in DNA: TGTGCCAGCAGTGATTGGCCTCAGGGGGCAGGGCAGCCCCAGCATTTT. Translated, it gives CASSDWPQGAGQPQHF.

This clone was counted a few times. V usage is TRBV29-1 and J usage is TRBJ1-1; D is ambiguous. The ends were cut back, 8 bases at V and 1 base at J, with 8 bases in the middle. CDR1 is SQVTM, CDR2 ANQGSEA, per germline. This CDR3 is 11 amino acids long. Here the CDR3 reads CSFIENTEAFF. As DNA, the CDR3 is TGCAGCTTTATAGAGAACACTGAAGCTTTCTTT.

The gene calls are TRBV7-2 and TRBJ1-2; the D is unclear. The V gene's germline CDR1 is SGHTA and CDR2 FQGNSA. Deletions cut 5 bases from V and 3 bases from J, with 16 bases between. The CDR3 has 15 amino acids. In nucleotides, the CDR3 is TGTGCCAGCAGCCCTGGGTCGGAGGGCTACTATGGCTACACCTTC. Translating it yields CASSPGSEGYYGYTF.

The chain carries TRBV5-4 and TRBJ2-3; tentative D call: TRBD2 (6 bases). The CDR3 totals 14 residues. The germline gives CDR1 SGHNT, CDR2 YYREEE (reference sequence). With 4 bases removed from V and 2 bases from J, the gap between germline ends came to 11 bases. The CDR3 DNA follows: TGTGCCAGCAGCCAGATGCGGGACACAGATACGCAGTATTTT. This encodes CASSQMRDTDTQYF.

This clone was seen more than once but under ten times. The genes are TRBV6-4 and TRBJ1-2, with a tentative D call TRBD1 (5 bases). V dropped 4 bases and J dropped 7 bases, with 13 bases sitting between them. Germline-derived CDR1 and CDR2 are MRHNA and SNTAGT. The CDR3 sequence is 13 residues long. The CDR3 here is CASSAQGSGGYTF. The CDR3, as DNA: TGTGCCAGCAGTGCCCAGGGCAGTGGTGGCTACACCTTC.

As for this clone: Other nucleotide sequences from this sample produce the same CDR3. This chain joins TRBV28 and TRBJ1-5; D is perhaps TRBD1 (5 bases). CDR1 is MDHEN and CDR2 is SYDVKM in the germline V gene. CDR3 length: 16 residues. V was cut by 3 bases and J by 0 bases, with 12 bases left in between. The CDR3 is CASSLGGLYSNQPQHF. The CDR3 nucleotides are TGTGCCAGCAGTTTGGGGGGATTGTATAGCAATCAGCCCCAGCATTTT.

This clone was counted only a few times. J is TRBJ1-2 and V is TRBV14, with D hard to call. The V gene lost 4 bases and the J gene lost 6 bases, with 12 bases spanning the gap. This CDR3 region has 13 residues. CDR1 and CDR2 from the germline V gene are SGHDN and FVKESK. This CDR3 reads CASSLPGSNGYTF. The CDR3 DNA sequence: TGTGCCAGCAGCCTCCCAGGAAGCAATGGCTACACCTTC. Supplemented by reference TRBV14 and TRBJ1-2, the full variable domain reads EAGVTQFPSHSVIEKGQTVTLRCDPISGHDNLYWYRRVMGKEIKFLLHFVKESKQDESGMPNNRFLAERTGGTYSTLKVQPAELEDSGVYFCASSLPGSNGYTFGSGTRLTVV.

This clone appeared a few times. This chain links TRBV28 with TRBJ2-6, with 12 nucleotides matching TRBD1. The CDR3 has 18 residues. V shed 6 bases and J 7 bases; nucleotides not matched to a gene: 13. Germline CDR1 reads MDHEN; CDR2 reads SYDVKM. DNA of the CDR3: TGTGCCAGCAGCCTGAGGGGACAGGGGGCTAATCGCGCCAACGTCCTGACTTTC. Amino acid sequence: CASSLRGQGANRANVLTF. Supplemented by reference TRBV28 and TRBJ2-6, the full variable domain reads DVKVTQSSRYLVKRTGEKVFLECVQDMDHENMFWYRQDPGLGLRLIYFSYDVKMKEKGDIPEGYSVSREKKERFSLILESASTNQTSMYLCASSLRGQGANRANVLTFGAGSRLTVL.

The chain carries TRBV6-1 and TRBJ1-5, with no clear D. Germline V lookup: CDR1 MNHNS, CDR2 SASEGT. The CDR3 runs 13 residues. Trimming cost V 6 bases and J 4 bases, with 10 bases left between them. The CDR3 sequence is CASSPPNNQPQHF. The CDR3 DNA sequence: TGTGCCAGCAGCCCCCCAAATAATCAGCCCCAGCATTTT.

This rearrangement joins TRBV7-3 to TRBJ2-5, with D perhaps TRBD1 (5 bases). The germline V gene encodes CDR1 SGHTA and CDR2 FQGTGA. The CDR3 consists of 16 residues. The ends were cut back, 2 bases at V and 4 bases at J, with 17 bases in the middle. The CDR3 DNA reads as TGTGCCAGCAGCTTAGGCGTGGCAGGGCTCCGAGAGACCCAGTACTTC. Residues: CASSLGVAGLRETQYF. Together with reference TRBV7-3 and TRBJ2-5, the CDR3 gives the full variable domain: GAGVSQTPSNKVTEKGKYVELRCDPISGHTALYWYRQSLGQGPEFLIYFQGTGAADDSGLPNDRFFAVRPEGSVSTLKIQRTERGDSAVYLCASSLGVAGLRETQYFGPGTRLLVL.

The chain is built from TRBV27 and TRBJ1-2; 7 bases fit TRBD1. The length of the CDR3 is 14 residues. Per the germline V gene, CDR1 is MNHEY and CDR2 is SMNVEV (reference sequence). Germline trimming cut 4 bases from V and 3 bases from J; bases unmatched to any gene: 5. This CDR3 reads CASSYGTEHYGYTF. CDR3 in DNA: TGTGCCAGCAGTTACGGGACAGAACACTATGGCTACACCTTC.

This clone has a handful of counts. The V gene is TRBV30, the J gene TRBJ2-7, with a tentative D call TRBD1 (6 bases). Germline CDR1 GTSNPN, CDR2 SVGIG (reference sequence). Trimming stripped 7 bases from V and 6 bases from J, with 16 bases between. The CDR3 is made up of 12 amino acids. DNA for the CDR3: TGTGCCTCCCGGGACATCGGCCCCGAGCAGTACTTC. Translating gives CASRDIGPEQYF. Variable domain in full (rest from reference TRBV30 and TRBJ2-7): SQTIHQWPATLVQPVGSPLSLECTVEGTSNPNLYWYRQAAGRGLQLLFYSVGIGQISSEVPQNLSASRPQDRQFILSSKKLLLSDSGFYLCASRDIGPEQYFGPGTRLTVT.

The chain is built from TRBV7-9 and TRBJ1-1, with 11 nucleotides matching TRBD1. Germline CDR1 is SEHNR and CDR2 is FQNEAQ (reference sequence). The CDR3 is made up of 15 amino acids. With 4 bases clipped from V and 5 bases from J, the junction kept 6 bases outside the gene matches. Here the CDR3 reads CASSSSGQGATEAFF. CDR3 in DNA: TGTGCCAGCAGCTCCAGCGGACAGGGGGCAACTGAAGCTTTCTTT.

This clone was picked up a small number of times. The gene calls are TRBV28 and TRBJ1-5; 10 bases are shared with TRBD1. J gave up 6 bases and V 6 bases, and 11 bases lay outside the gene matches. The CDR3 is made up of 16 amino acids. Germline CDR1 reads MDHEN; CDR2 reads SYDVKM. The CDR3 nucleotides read TGTGCCAGCAGACCGGGACAGGGGATACTCGCTCAGCCCCAGCATTTT. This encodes CASRPGQGILAQPQHF.

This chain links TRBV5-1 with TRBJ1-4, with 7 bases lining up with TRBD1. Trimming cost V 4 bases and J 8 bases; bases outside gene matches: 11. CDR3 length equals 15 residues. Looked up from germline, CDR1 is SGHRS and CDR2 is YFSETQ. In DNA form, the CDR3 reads TGCGCCAGCAGCCTTCGGACAGGCAGAGGAGAAAAACTGTTTTTT. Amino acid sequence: CASSLRTGRGEKLFF.

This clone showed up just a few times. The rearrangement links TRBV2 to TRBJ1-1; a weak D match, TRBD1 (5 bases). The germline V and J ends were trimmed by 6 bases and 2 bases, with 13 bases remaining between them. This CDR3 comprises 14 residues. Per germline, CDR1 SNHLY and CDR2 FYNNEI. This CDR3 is CASRLVGHNTEAFF. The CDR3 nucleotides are TGTGCCAGCAGACTCGTCGGACATAACACTGAAGCTTTCTTT.

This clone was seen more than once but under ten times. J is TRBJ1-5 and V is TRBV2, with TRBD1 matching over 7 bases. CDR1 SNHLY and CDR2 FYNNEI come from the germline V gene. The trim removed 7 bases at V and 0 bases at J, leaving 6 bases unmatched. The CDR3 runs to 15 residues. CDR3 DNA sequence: TGTGCCAGCATTAAGGACAGGACTAGCAATCAGCCCCAGCATTTT. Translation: CASIKDRTSNQPQHF.

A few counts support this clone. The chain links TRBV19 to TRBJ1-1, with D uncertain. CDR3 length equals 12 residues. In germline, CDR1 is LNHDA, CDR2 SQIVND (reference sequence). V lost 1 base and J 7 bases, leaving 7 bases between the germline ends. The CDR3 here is CASSIGALEAFF. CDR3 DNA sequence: TGTGCCAGTAGTATAGGGGCCCTTGAAGCTTTCTTT.

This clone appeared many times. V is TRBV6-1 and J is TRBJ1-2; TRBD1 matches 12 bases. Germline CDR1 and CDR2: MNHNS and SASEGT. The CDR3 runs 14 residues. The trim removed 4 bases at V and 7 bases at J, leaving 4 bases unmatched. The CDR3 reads CASSGDRGRFGYTF. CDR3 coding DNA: TGTGCCAGCAGTGGGGACAGGGGGCGGTTTGGCTACACCTTC.

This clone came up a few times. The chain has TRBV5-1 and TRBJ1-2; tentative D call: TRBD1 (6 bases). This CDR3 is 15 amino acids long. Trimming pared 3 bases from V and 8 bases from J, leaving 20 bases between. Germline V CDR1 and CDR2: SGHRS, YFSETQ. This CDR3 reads CASSSEVGGAYGYTF. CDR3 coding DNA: TGCGCCAGCAGCTCGGAGGTAGGGGGGGCTTACGGCTACACCTTC.

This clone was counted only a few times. CDR3 sequence: CASSPRVNEKLFF. The CDR3 nucleotides are TGTGCCAGCAGCCCCCGGGTCAATGAAAAACTGTTTTTT. This rearrangement joins TRBV4-2 to TRBJ1-4; no clear D. The CDR3 is made up of 13 amino acids. Germline V lookup: CDR1 LGHNA, CDR2 YNFKEQ. The ends were cut back, 4 bases at V and 5 bases at J, with 8 bases in the middle.

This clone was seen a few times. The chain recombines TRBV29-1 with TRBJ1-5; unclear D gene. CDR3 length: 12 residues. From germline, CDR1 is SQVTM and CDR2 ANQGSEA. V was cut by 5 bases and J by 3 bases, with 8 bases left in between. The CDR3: CSVSRDNQPQHF. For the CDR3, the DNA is TGCAGCGTTTCGAGGGACAATCAGCCCCAGCATTTT.

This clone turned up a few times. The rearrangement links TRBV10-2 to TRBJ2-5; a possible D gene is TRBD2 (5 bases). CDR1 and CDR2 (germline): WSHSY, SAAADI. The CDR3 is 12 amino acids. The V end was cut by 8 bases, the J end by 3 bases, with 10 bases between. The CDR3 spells CASGRGEETQYF. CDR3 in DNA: TGCGCCAGCGGACGGGGTGAAGAGACCCAGTACTTC.

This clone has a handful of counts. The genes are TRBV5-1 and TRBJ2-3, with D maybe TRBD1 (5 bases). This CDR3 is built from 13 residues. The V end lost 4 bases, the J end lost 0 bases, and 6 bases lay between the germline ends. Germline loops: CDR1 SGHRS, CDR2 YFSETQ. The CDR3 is CASSGASTDTQYF. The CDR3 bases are TGCGCCAGCAGCGGGGCTAGCACAGATACGCAGTATTTT.

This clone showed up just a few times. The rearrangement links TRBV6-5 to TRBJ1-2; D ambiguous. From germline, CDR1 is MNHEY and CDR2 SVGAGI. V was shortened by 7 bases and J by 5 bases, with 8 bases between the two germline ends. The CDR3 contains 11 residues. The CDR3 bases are TGTGCCAGCACCTCCGGTTATGGCTACACCTTC. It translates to CASTSGYGYTF.

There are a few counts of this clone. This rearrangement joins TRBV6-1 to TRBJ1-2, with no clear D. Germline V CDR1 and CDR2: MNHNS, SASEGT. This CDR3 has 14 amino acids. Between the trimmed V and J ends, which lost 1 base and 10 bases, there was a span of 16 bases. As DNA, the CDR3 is TGTGCCAGCAGTGAAGACGGCATCGGGAGGGTCTACACCTTC. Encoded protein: CASSEDGIGRVYTF.

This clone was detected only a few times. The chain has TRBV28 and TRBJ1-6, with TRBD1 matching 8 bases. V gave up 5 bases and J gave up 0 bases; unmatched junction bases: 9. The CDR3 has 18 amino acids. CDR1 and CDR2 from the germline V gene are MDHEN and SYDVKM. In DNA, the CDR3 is TGTGCCAGCAGTCTCTGGACAGGGTCTAGCTCCTATAATTCACCCCTCCACTTT. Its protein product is CASSLWTGSSSYNSPLHF. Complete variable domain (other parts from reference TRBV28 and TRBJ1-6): DVKVTQSSRYLVKRTGEKVFLECVQDMDHENMFWYRQDPGLGLRLIYFSYDVKMKEKGDIPEGYSVSREKKERFSLILESASTNQTSMYLCASSLWTGSSSYNSPLHFGNGTRLTVT.

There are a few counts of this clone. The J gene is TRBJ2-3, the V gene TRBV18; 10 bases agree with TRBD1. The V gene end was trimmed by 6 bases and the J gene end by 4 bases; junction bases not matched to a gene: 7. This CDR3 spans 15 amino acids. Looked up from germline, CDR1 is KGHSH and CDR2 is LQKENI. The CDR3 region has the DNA TGTGCCAGCTCGCCGGGACAGGGGACTTCAGATACGCAGTATTTT. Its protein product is CASSPGQGTSDTQYF.

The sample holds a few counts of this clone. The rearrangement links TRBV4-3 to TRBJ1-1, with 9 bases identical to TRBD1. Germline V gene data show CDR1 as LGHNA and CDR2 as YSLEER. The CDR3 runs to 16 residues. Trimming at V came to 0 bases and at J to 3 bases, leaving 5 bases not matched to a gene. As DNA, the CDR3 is TGCGCCAGCAGCCAAGATCCCGGGACAGGGTACACTGAAGCTTTCTTT. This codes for CASSQDPGTGYTEAFF.

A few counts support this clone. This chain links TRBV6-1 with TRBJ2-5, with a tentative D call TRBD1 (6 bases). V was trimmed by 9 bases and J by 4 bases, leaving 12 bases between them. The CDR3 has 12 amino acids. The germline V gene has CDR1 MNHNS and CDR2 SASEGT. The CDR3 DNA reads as TGTGCCAGTAAGACAGGCATAGAGACCCAGTACTTC. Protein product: CASKTGIETQYF.

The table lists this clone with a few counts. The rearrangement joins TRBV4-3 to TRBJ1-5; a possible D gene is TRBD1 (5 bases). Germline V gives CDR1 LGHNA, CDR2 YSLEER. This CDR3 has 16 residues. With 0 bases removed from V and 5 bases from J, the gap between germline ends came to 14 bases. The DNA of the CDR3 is TGCGCCAGCAGCCAAGATTTGAGTAGGGGTCATCAGCCCCAGCATTTT. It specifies CASSQDLSRGHQPQHF.